The clone carrying this T cell receptor beta chain was detected a few times. Its antigen is currently unknown. The data stem from a study of beta chain features in type 1 diabetes. Based on CD45RO/CCR7/CD25/CD127/CD95/CD27, CD4+ regulatory, stem cell-like memory, naive and central memory cells were sorted. Study outcomes and limitations: Researchers cautioned that cDNA sequencing could over-represent cells with high TCR expression. Any HLA type influence on TCRB rearrangement was left unresolved here.

This CDR3 has 13 amino acids. The V segment lost 4 bases and the J segment 5 bases; nucleotides outside the gene matches: 4. Germline loops: CDR1 MGHDK, CDR2 SYGVNS. Reverse transcribing all isolated RNA meant expressed TCRB transcripts were sequenced. Assay: immunoSEQ multiplex PCR; the TCRdb copy retains only in-frame clones and omits some. The repertoire holds some 500,000 clones, with over 9.5% as singletons. Sequenced: naive CD4+ T cells from blood. The rearrangement uses TRBV25-1 and TRBJ2-5, with 7 bases that match TRBD2. This clonotype originated in a woman aged 18-35 years in good health. The CDR3 DNA follows: TGTGCCAGCAGTGCGGGGGGAGCGGAGACCCAGTACTTC. It is translated as CASSAGGAETQYF.